Listed here are 30 T cell receptor beta chains from one sample, sequenced in a study of cytomegalovirus exposure and HLA in healthy donors. Primers: 60 Vbeta forward and 13 Jbeta reverse. The protocol was immunoSEQ multiplex PCR, while the TCRdb copy is restricted to in-frame clones and leaves out a portion. The sample carries roughly 130,000 clones, roughly 80% recorded once. Sequencing was performed on PBMCs. Source of these receptors: a woman in her fifties or sixties in good health and CMV-seropositive.

The chain combines TRBV5-1 with TRBJ2-7; 10 bases match TRBD1. The CDR3 totals 14 residues. With V trimmed by 2 bases and J by 5 bases, 4 bases remained unmatched. Looked up from germline, CDR1 is SGHRS and CDR2 is YFSETQ. This chain's CDR3 is CASSLGTGVDEQYF. The CDR3 region has the DNA TGCGCCAGCAGCTTAGGGACAGGGGTAGACGAGCAGTACTTC.

The chain combines TRBV9 with TRBJ2-7, with 11 bases identical to TRBD2. The CDR3 extends over 16 amino acids. J gave up 6 bases and V 2 bases, and 10 bases lay outside the gene matches. Germline-derived CDR1 and CDR2 are SGDLS and YYNGEE. The CDR3 bases are TGTGCCAGCAGCGTTTCTAGCGGGGGGCTTAAGGTCGAGCAGTACTTC. The encoded protein is CASSVSSGGLKVEQYF.

This clone was seen only once. The chain carries TRBV19 and TRBJ2-7; the D gene is possibly TRBD1 (7 bases). V was cut by 3 bases and J by 13 bases, with 19 bases left in between. CDR1 is LNHDA, CDR2 SQIVND, per germline (reference sequence). The CDR3 spans 13 residues. The CDR3 region has the DNA TGTGCCAGTAGTATCGGGGGACAGACCCCACACTACTTC. This gives the protein CASSIGGQTPHYF.

The chain couples TRBV4-2 to TRBJ2-1, with 16 bases identical to TRBD2. This CDR3 comprises 20 residues. In germline, CDR1 is LGHNA, CDR2 YNFKEQ. The trim removed 2 bases at V and 4 bases at J, leaving 11 bases unmatched. This CDR3 is CASSQHGTSGGVAAYNEQFF. The CDR3 DNA sequence: TGTGCCAGCAGCCAACACGGGACTAGCGGGGGGGTGGCCGCGTACAATGAGCAGTTCTTC.

This rearrangement joins TRBV7-9 to TRBJ1-1; possible D gene TRBD1, 6 bases. The V gene's germline CDR1 is SEHNR and CDR2 FQNEAQ (reference sequence). Trimming left V 5 bases short and J 5 bases short, with 15 bases between. This CDR3 contains 14 residues. This CDR3 reads CASSPGGLETEAFF. The DNA for the CDR3 is TGTGCCAGCAGCCCTGGGGGCCTAGAGACTGAAGCTTTCTTT.

The chain couples TRBV6-6 to TRBJ2-2; no clear D. CDR1 and CDR2 from the germline V gene are MNHNY and SVGAGI (reference sequence). The V end was cut by 9 bases, the J end by 2 bases, with 13 bases between. The CDR3 covers 14 residues. CDR3 amino acids: CASTRNSNTGELFF. The DNA for the CDR3 is TGTGCCAGTACCAGGAACAGTAACACCGGGGAGCTGTTTTTT.

This clone was observed once. The chain has TRBV10-3 and TRBJ1-4; D call uncertain. V was cut by 3 bases and J by 5 bases, with 16 bases left in between. CDR1 and CDR2 (germline): ENHRY, SYGVKD. This CDR3 contains 16 residues. As DNA, the CDR3 is TGTGCCATCAGTGACGGCTCCGCTGGGGAGAATGAAAAACTGTTTTTT. It specifies CAISDGSAGENEKLFF.

V is TRBV5-1 and J is TRBJ1-4; D may be TRBD1 (5 bases). The CDR3 extends over 13 amino acids. V lost 0 bases, J lost 5 bases, and 5 bases lay in between. CDR1 is SGHRS, CDR2 YFSETQ, per germline. The CDR3 nucleotides are TGCGCCAGCAGCTTGGCAGGGAATGAAAAACTGTTTTTT. Its protein is CASSLAGNEKLFF.

This clone was counted once. This rearrangement joins TRBV30 to TRBJ1-1, with D unclear. CDR1 GTSNPN and CDR2 SVGIG come from the germline V gene (reference sequence). Deletions cut 0 bases from V and 5 bases from J, with 16 bases between. The CDR3 loop spans 15 amino acids. The CDR3 spells CAWSVPPGSLTEAFF. The CDR3 region has the DNA TGTGCCTGGAGTGTACCCCCGGGGTCGCTTACTGAAGCTTTCTTT.

This clone was found a few times. The chain combines TRBV7-8 with TRBJ2-4, with D maybe TRBD1 (6 bases). Germline V gene sequence: CDR1 SGHVS, CDR2 FQNEAQ. The CDR3 is 16 residues long. V shed 1 base and J shed 1 base, with 11 bases lying between them. Here the CDR3 reads CASSLGRGSAKNIQYF. In DNA form, the CDR3 reads TGTGCCAGCAGCTTAGGTAGGGGGTCGGCCAAAAACATTCAGTACTTC. Full variable domain (outside the CDR3, taken from reference TRBV7-8 and TRBJ2-4): GAGVSQSPRYKVAKRGQDVALRCDPISGHVSLFWYQQALGQGPEFLTYFQNEAQLDKSGLPSDRFFAERPEGSVSTLKIQRTQQEDSAVYLCASSLGRGSAKNIQYFGAGTRLSVL.

This chain connects TRBV4-3 to TRBJ1-1, with D tentatively TRBD1 (6 bases). Trimming removed 4 bases at V and 4 bases at J, with 16 bases between. The CDR3 has 15 residues. Germline assignment: CDR1 LGHNA and CDR2 YSLEER. The CDR3 is CASSLNLWGLTEAFF. DNA for the CDR3: TGCGCCAGCAGCCTGAACTTATGGGGGCTCACTGAAGCTTTCTTT.

This clone occurred once. The chain has TRBV7-2 and TRBJ2-7; perhaps TRBD1 as D (6 bases). CDR1 and CDR2 (germline): SGHTA, FQGNSA. V was clipped by 2 bases and J by 6 bases, with 11 bases between them. CDR3 length equals 13 residues. CDR3 sequence reads: CASSLNQGTEQYF. Written as DNA, the CDR3 is TGTGCCAGCAGCTTAAATCAGGGGACCGAGCAGTACTTC.

This chain joins TRBV7-6 and TRBJ1-5, with 10 bases identical to TRBD1. Germline V gives CDR1 SGHVS, CDR2 FNYEAQ. Trimming took 5 bases from V and 6 from J; bases not matched to a gene: 7. This CDR3 comprises 15 residues. CDR3: CASSPGQGTGQPQHF. Written as DNA, the CDR3 is TGTGCCAGCAGCCCGGGACAGGGGACGGGTCAGCCCCAGCATTTT. Based on the CDR3 plus reference TRBV7-6 and TRBJ1-5, the full variable domain is GAGVSQSPRYKVTKRGQDVALRCDPISGHVSLYWYRQALGQGPEFLTYFNYEAQQDKSGLPNDRFSAERPEGSISTLTIQRTEQRDSAMYRCASSPGQGTGQPQHFGDGTRLSIL.

This clone was seen only once. The J gene is TRBJ2-1, the V gene TRBV7-8, with D possibly TRBD1 on 6 matching bases. The CDR3 contains 15 residues. The V gene lost 1 base and the J gene lost 9 bases, with 16 bases spanning the gap. The germline V gene encodes CDR1 SGHVS and CDR2 FQNEAQ. In nucleotides, the CDR3 is TGTGCCAGCAGCTTAGTTTTACAGGGTCGTTTTGAGCAGTTCTTC. Residues: CASSLVLQGRFEQFF.

The V gene is TRBV4-2, the J gene TRBJ2-1; TRBD2 matches 9 bases. Trimming cost V 0 bases and J 5 bases; bases outside gene matches: 5. Germline values: CDR1 LGHNA, CDR2 YNFKEQ. The CDR3 spans 16 residues. The CDR3 loop reads CASSQEKLAGHNEQFF. Here the CDR3 DNA reads TGTGCCAGCAGCCAAGAGAAACTAGCGGGCCACAATGAGCAGTTCTTC.

This chain's CDR3 is CASSGGGYGYTF. The CDR3 bases are TGTGCCAGCAGCGGGGGGGGCTATGGCTACACCTTC. The chain joins TRBV7-9 to TRBJ1-2, with a tentative D call TRBD1 (5 bases). This CDR3 comprises 12 residues. CDR1 is SEHNR and CDR2 is FQNEAQ in the germline V gene (reference sequence). V lost 5 bases and J lost 4, with 8 bases in between. Looking up the rest from reference TRBV7-9 and TRBJ1-2 gives the full variable domain: DTGVSQNPRHKITKRGQNVTFRCDPISEHNRLYWYRQTLGQGPEFLTYFQNEAQLEKSRLLSDRFSAERPKGSFSTLEIQRTEQGDSAMYLCASSGGGYGYTFGSGTRLTVV.

The rearrangement links TRBV27 to TRBJ1-6, with unresolved D. Germline loops: CDR1 MNHEY, CDR2 SMNVEV (reference sequence). CDR3 length: 14 amino acids. V was pared by 5 bases and J by 0 bases, with 5 bases between. DNA for the CDR3: TGTGCCAGCAGTCCCAACTCCTATAATTCACCCCTCCACTTT. It specifies CASSPNSYNSPLHF.

The chain joins TRBV19 to TRBJ2-2, with TRBD2 matching 12 bases. With 6 bases clipped from V and 1 base from J, the junction kept 0 bases outside the gene matches. This CDR3 has 15 residues. Germline loops: CDR1 LNHDA, CDR2 SQIVND (reference sequence). This CDR3 reads CASRLAGGNTGELFF. Written as DNA, the CDR3 is TGTGCCAGTAGACTAGCGGGGGGGAACACCGGGGAGCTGTTTTTT.

This clone was counted a few times. This chain joins TRBV2 and TRBJ2-1, with a possible D match to TRBD2 (5 bases). The CDR3 loop spans 14 amino acids. The V and J ends lost 1 base and 3 bases respectively, with 7 bases between them. Germline V CDR1 and CDR2: SNHLY, FYNNEI. CDR3 nucleotide sequence: TGTGCCAGCAGTGAAGACGGGGTCTACAATGAGCAGTTCTTC. This codes for CASSEDGVYNEQFF.

The chain combines TRBV19 with TRBJ2-1; no reliable D call. This CDR3 is 13 amino acids long. Between the trimmed V and J ends, which lost 5 bases and 5 bases, there was a span of 10 bases. Germline CDR1 is LNHDA and CDR2 is SQIVND (reference sequence). CDR3 in DNA: TGTGCCAGTAGTGGGCACACCAACAATGAGCAGTTCTTC. As protein: CASSGHTNNEQFF.

This clone was counted once. The conserved phenylalanine or tryptophan is not found at the CDR3 terminus, so this likely reflects a read error. The chain combines TRBV5-4 with TRBJ2-7; D call uncertain. Germline V gene sequence: CDR1 SGHNT, CDR2 YYREEE (reference sequence). CDR3 length: 14 residues. Trimming took off 0 bases at V and 3 bases at J, with 10 bases between the two ends. In DNA form, the CDR3 reads TGTGCCAGCAGCTTGGAACGATACAGCTACGAGCAGTACCTC. As protein: CASSLERYSYEQYL.

With respect to this clone: The same CDR3 can be traced to other DNA sequences in this sample. V usage is TRBV5-1 and J usage is TRBJ1-1; TRBD1 is a possible D gene (5 bases). There are 14 residues in the CDR3. The V gene lost 4 bases and the J gene lost 1 base, with 11 bases spanning the gap. Germline-derived CDR1 and CDR2 are SGHRS and YFSETQ. CDR3 loop: CASSLGQENTEAFF. The CDR3 DNA sequence: TGCGCCAGCAGCCTGGGGCAGGAGAACACTGAAGCTTTCTTT. The complete variable domain, with remaining parts taken from reference TRBV5-1 and TRBJ1-1, reads KAGVTQTPRYLIKTRGQQVTLSCSPISGHRSVSWYQQTPGQGLQFLFEYFSETQRNKGNFPGRFSGRQFSNSRSEMNVSTLELGDSALYLCASSLGQENTEAFFGQGTRLTVV.

The chain joins TRBV30 to TRBJ1-1, with no clear D. This CDR3 is 13 amino acids long. The germline V gene has CDR1 GTSNPN and CDR2 SVGIG (reference sequence). Deletions cut 5 bases from V and 1 base from J, with 11 bases between. CDR3 residues: CAWRRQGNTEAFF. In nucleotides, the CDR3 is TGTGCCTGGCGCCGACAAGGGAACACTGAAGCTTTCTTT.

The chain employs TRBV28 and TRBJ1-4, with D maybe TRBD1 (6 bases). V shed 5 bases and J shed 8 bases, with 18 bases lying between them. Germline CDR1 is MDHEN and CDR2 is SYDVKM. This CDR3 spans 15 amino acids. The CDR3 DNA reads TGTGCCAGCAGTACCCCGGGGGGGCCTCGGGAAAAACTGTTTTTT. Protein: CASSTPGGPREKLFF.

The genes are TRBV11-2 and TRBJ1-2, with TRBD1 as a possible D gene (5 bases). CDR1 is SGHAT and CDR2 is FQNNGV in the germline V gene. Deletions cut 0 bases from V and 7 bases from J, with 15 bases between. The CDR3 extends over 15 amino acids. The CDR3 DNA is TGTGCCAGCAGCTTAGATGCTGACAGAAAGGGTGGCTACACCTTC. It is translated as CASSLDADRKGGYTF. Looking up the rest from reference TRBV11-2 and TRBJ1-2 gives the full variable domain: EAGVAQSPRYKIIEKRQSVAFWCNPISGHATLYWYQQILGQGPKLLIQFQNNGVVDDSQLPKDRFSAERLKGVDSTLKIQPAKLEDSAVYLCASSLDADRKGGYTFGSGTRLTVV.

There are a few counts of this clone. The chain employs TRBV5-1 and TRBJ2-2; 8 bases match TRBD1. This CDR3 region has 15 residues. V was clipped by 0 bases and J by 7 bases; unmatched bases: 5. Germline V gene sequence: CDR1 SGHRS, CDR2 YFSETQ. In DNA, the CDR3 is TGCGCCAGCAGCTTGGGTCAGGGGGCCGTCGGGGAGCTGTTTTTT. Protein product: CASSLGQGAVGELFF.

The genes are TRBV9 and TRBJ2-5; TRBD1 matches at 9 bases. Germline V gene sequence: CDR1 SGDLS, CDR2 YYNGEE. This CDR3 has 16 residues. Trimming took 3 bases from V and 2 from J; bases not matched to a gene: 8. CDR3 DNA sequence: TGTGCCAGCAGCGCGATGGACAGGGGAGGACAAGAGACCCAGTACTTC. It yields the protein CASSAMDRGGQETQYF.

The V and J genes are TRBV15 and TRBJ2-5; 10 nucleotides line up with TRBD1. The DNA end is more similar to TRBJ2-7, so the J call may be wrong. The CDR3 is made up of 16 amino acids. The V gene's germline CDR1 is LNHNV and CDR2 YYDKDF (reference sequence). Here the CDR3 DNA reads TGTGCCACCAGCAGAGGACAGGGGGCTAACTCCTACGAGCAGTACTTC. Translation gives CATSRGQGANSYEQYF.

The V call is TRBV5-6, the J call TRBJ2-1; weak D call: TRBD2 (5 bases). The V gene lost 4 bases and the J gene lost 10 bases, with 18 bases spanning the gap. CDR1 is SGHDT, CDR2 YYEEEE, per germline. The length of the CDR3 is 14 residues. The CDR3: CASSLDMGGGEQFF. DNA of the CDR3: TGTGCCAGCAGCCTCGACATGGGTGGCGGGGAGCAGTTCTTC.

V is TRBV27 and J is TRBJ2-1; maybe TRBD2 (5 bases). The V end lost 7 bases, the J end lost 1 base, and 11 bases lay between the germline ends. CDR3 size: 14 residues. The germline CDR1 and CDR2 sequences are MNHEY and SMNVEV (reference sequence). DNA of the CDR3: TGTGCCAGCACCCCCCCGGGGTCCTACAATGAGCAGTTCTTC. Translating it yields CASTPPGSYNEQFF.